These T cell receptor beta chains were read from a single sample in a study of blood T cell repertoires in COVID-19. Produced via immunoSEQ multiplex PCR; TCRdb's table is partial and in-frame only. This table has 150,000 to 200,000 clones, roughly 87% appearing once. Sequencing was done on a sample of peripheral blood. The receptors were gathered from a woman aged 70-85 years with COVID-19, enrolled during active disease. Both conserved end residues are part of each CDR3. The order of the fields is D gene, J gene, V gene, clone size, CDR3 protein, CDR3 DNA. D genes are given only for firm matches. Size is stated for part of the rows, as once, few or many counts, or as a class when the clone is expanded.

d_call: TRBD2; j_call: TRBJ2-3; v_call: TRBV3-1/TRBV3-2; clone_size: .; cdr3_aa: CASSPAGGGRITDTQYF; cdr3_nt: TGTGCCAGCAGCCCCGCTGGGGGCGGGAGGATCACAGATACGCAGTATTTT
d_call: .; j_call: TRBJ2-1; v_call: TRBV6-6; clone_size: .; cdr3_aa: CASSYWTVRGYNEQFF; cdr3_nt: TGTGCCAGCAGTTACTGGACGGTCAGGGGTTACAATGAGCAGTTCTTC
d_call: TRBD1; j_call: TRBJ1-5; v_call: TRBV11-2; clone_size: .; cdr3_aa: CASSAEAGGNNQPQHF; cdr3_nt: TGTGCCAGCAGCGCCGAGGCAGGGGGCAACAATCAGCCCCAGCATTTT
d_call: TRBD1; j_call: TRBJ2-4; v_call: TRBV3-1/TRBV3-2; clone_size: once; cdr3_aa: CASSQGHRGEKNIQYF; cdr3_nt: TGTGCCAGCAGCCAAGGCCACAGGGGCGAAAAAAACATTCAGTACTTC
d_call: TRBD1; j_call: TRBJ2-5; v_call: TRBV7-9; clone_size: .; cdr3_aa: CASIGTAGEETQYF; cdr3_nt: TGTGCCAGCATAGGGACAGCAGGGGAAGAGACCCAGTACTTC
d_call: TRBD2; j_call: TRBJ2-1; v_call: TRBV5-6; clone_size: .; cdr3_aa: CASAPQRDRRSSYNEQFF; cdr3_nt: TGTGCCAGCGCCCCCCAGCGGGACCGACGGAGCTCCTACAATGAGCAGTTCTTC
d_call: TRBD2; j_call: TRBJ2-4; v_call: TRBV4-3; clone_size: .; cdr3_aa: CASPIRETDGGNIQYF; cdr3_nt: TGCGCCAGCCCCATTCGCGAGACAGACGGGGGGAACATTCAGTACTTC
d_call: TRBD2; j_call: TRBJ2-7; v_call: TRBV15; clone_size: .; cdr3_aa: CATSSGGGAHEQYF; cdr3_nt: TGTGCCACCAGCAGTGGGGGAGGGGCCCACGAGCAGTACTTC
d_call: .; j_call: TRBJ2-3; v_call: TRBV7-2; clone_size: .; cdr3_aa: CASSLRAGVGGSTDTQYF; cdr3_nt: TGTGCCAGCAGCTTAAGGGCGGGAGTAGGGGGAAGCACAGATACGCAGTATTTT
d_call: .; j_call: TRBJ2-5; v_call: TRBV3-1/TRBV3-2; clone_size: .; cdr3_aa: CASSHLDTEETQYF; cdr3_nt: TGTGCCAGCAGCCACCTGGACACCGAAGAGACCCAGTACTTC
d_call: .; j_call: TRBJ2-7; v_call: TRBV5-4; clone_size: .; cdr3_aa: CASRPSGSYEQYF; cdr3_nt: TGTGCCAGCAGACCTTCAGGATCCTACGAGCAGTACTTC
d_call: .; j_call: TRBJ1-1; v_call: TRBV2; clone_size: few; cdr3_aa: CASSGFRGINTEAFF; cdr3_nt: TGTGCCAGTTCTGGTTTCAGAGGAATAAACACTGAAGCTTTCTTT
d_call: .; j_call: TRBJ1-6; v_call: TRBV30; clone_size: .; cdr3_aa: CASRLTTGRRAYNSPLHF; cdr3_nt: TGTGCCTCTAGACTGACTACCGGACGGCGGGCCTATAATTCACCCCTCCACTTT
d_call: TRBD2; j_call: TRBJ2-1; v_call: TRBV6-2/TRBV6-3; clone_size: .; cdr3_aa: CASSSHLTAGGRAPTNEQFF; cdr3_nt: TGTGCCAGCAGCTCTCACCTCACGGCGGGCGGGAGGGCTCCCACTAATGAGCAGTTCTTC
d_call: TRBD1; j_call: TRBJ2-4; v_call: TRBV5-5; clone_size: .; cdr3_aa: CASSPTGAADLLAKNIQYF; cdr3_nt: TGTGCCAGCAGCCCGACAGGGGCCGCAGATTTACTAGCCAAAAACATTCAGTACTTC
d_call: .; j_call: TRBJ2-5; v_call: TRBV5-1; clone_size: .; cdr3_aa: CASSTQTVQETQYF; cdr3_nt: TGCGCCAGCAGCACCCAGACAGTCCAAGAGACCCAGTACTTC
d_call: TRBD2; j_call: TRBJ2-7; v_call: TRBV3-1/TRBV3-2; clone_size: .; cdr3_aa: CASSQLLSGRNEQYF; cdr3_nt: TGTGCCAGCAGCCAACTACTTAGCGGGAGGAATGAGCAGTACTTC
d_call: TRBD1; j_call: TRBJ1-5; v_call: TRBV5-4; clone_size: .; cdr3_aa: CASSLGGQGNQPQHF; cdr3_nt: TGTGCCAGCAGCCTTGGGGGACAGGGCAATCAGCCCCAGCATTTT
d_call: TRBD2; j_call: TRBJ2-3; v_call: TRBV30; clone_size: .; cdr3_aa: CALTSGSTDTQYF; cdr3_nt: TGTGCCTTGACTAGCGGGAGCACAGATACGCAGTATTTT
d_call: .; j_call: TRBJ1-4; v_call: TRBV29-1; clone_size: .; cdr3_aa: CSAKQGTNEKLFF; cdr3_nt: TGCAGCGCAAAACAGGGAACTAATGAAAAACTGTTTTTT
d_call: TRBD1; j_call: TRBJ1-6; v_call: TRBV5-1; clone_size: few; cdr3_aa: CASSDRGPYNSPLHF; cdr3_nt: TGCGCCAGCAGCGACAGGGGGCCCTATAATTCACCCCTCCACTTT
d_call: TRBD2; j_call: TRBJ2-1; v_call: TRBV5-1; clone_size: .; cdr3_aa: CASSPSRTSGYNEQFF; cdr3_nt: TGCGCCAGCAGCCCATCCCGGACTAGCGGCTACAATGAGCAGTTCTTC
d_call: .; j_call: TRBJ2-1; v_call: TRBV13; clone_size: .; cdr3_aa: CASRKLSLALNEQFF; cdr3_nt: TGTGCCAGCAGGAAACTCTCTCTAGCGCTCAATGAGCAGTTCTTC
d_call: TRBD2; j_call: TRBJ2-7; v_call: TRBV6-5; clone_size: .; cdr3_aa: CASSYRREPAYEQYF; cdr3_nt: TGTGCCAGCAGTTACCGGCGGGAGCCCGCCTACGAGCAGTACTTC
d_call: TRBD1; j_call: TRBJ1-6; v_call: TRBV30; clone_size: .; cdr3_aa: CAWTGQGGYSPLHF; cdr3_nt: TGTGCCTGGACCGGACAGGGAGGTTATTCACCCCTCCACTTT
d_call: .; j_call: TRBJ2-3; v_call: TRBV29-1; clone_size: .; cdr3_aa: CSVEGAGSSRTDTQYF; cdr3_nt: TGCAGCGTTGAGGGGGCAGGCAGTTCCCGCACAGATACGCAGTATTTT
d_call: .; j_call: TRBJ2-5; v_call: TRBV6-2/TRBV6-3; clone_size: .; cdr3_aa: CASSYWRETQYF; cdr3_nt: TGTGCCAGCAGTTACTGGAGGGAGACCCAGTACTTC
d_call: TRBD2; j_call: TRBJ2-2; v_call: TRBV7-2; clone_size: .; cdr3_aa: CASSAQTSRGGRGVGELFF; cdr3_nt: TGTGCCAGCAGCGCCCAGACTAGCCGGGGAGGGCGAGGGGTCGGGGAGCTGTTTTTT
d_call: .; j_call: TRBJ2-2; v_call: TRBV15; clone_size: .; cdr3_aa: CATSRDSGPNTGELFF; cdr3_nt: TGTGCCACCAGCAGAGACAGTGGCCCTAACACCGGGGAGCTGTTTTTT
d_call: .; j_call: TRBJ2-1; v_call: TRBV19; clone_size: .; cdr3_aa: CASSFYLSYNEQFF; cdr3_nt: TGTGCCAGTAGTTTCTACCTCTCCTACAATGAGCAGTTCTTC
d_call: TRBD1; j_call: TRBJ2-3; v_call: TRBV29-1; clone_size: .; cdr3_aa: CSVRGDSASTDTQYF; cdr3_nt: TGCAGCGTTCGAGGGGACAGTGCTAGCACAGATACGCAGTATTTT
d_call: .; j_call: TRBJ2-5; v_call: TRBV7-2; clone_size: .; cdr3_aa: CASSSGRGTYQETQYF; cdr3_nt: TGTGCCAGCAGCTCAGGCCGGGGAACATACCAAGAGACCCAGTACTTC
d_call: .; j_call: TRBJ2-7; v_call: TRBV6-5; clone_size: .; cdr3_aa: CASSYHSTYEQYF; cdr3_nt: TGTGCCAGCAGTTATCACAGTACCTACGAGCAGTACTTC
d_call: .; j_call: TRBJ2-7; v_call: TRBV5-1; clone_size: .; cdr3_aa: CASSRKDSYEQYF; cdr3_nt: TGCGCCAGCAGCCGAAAGGACTCATACGAGCAGTACTTC
d_call: TRBD1; j_call: TRBJ1-4; v_call: TRBV9; clone_size: .; cdr3_aa: CASSVGPRDRLFF; cdr3_nt: TGTGCCAGCAGCGTAGGGCCCCGGGACAGGCTGTTTTTT
d_call: .; j_call: TRBJ1-2; v_call: TRBV18; clone_size: .; cdr3_aa: CASSLTSGGNYGYTF; cdr3_nt: TGTGCCAGCTCACTTACGTCGGGGGGAAACTATGGCTACACCTTC
d_call: .; j_call: TRBJ2-3; v_call: TRBV3-1/TRBV3-2; clone_size: .; cdr3_aa: CASSQIQEGHTDTQYF; cdr3_nt: TGTGCCAGCAGCCAAATTCAGGAGGGCCACACAGATACGCAGTATTTT
d_call: .; j_call: TRBJ1-5; v_call: TRBV2; clone_size: .; cdr3_aa: CASRLDSSNQPQHF; cdr3_nt: TGTGCCAGCAGACTGGACAGCTCCAATCAGCCCCAGCATTTT
d_call: .; j_call: TRBJ1-6; v_call: TRBV11-2; clone_size: .; cdr3_aa: CASSPRGVLRSPLHF; cdr3_nt: TGTGCCAGCAGCCCTCGGGGGGTTTTACGGTCACCCCTCCACTTT
d_call: TRBD1; j_call: TRBJ2-5; v_call: TRBV7-7; clone_size: .; cdr3_aa: CASSGAGGAETQYF; cdr3_nt: TGTGCCAGCAGCGGTGCAGGGGGCGCTGAGACCCAGTACTTC
d_call: TRBD1; j_call: TRBJ1-2; v_call: TRBV6-5; clone_size: once; cdr3_aa: CASSYPGQPYGYTF; cdr3_nt: TGTGCCAGCAGTTACCCGGGACAGCCCTATGGCTACACCTTC
d_call: .; j_call: TRBJ2-7; v_call: TRBV27; clone_size: .; cdr3_aa: CASSFLPRQGFSYEQYF; cdr3_nt: TGTGCCAGCAGTTTTTTACCGAGGCAGGGATTCTCTTACGAGCAGTACTTC
d_call: .; j_call: TRBJ1-2; v_call: TRBV3-1/TRBV3-2; clone_size: .; cdr3_aa: CASSQGQGIVSDGYTF; cdr3_nt: TGTGCCAGCAGCCAAGGGCAGGGGATTGTTTCAGATGGCTACACCTTC
d_call: .; j_call: TRBJ1-2; v_call: TRBV6-2/TRBV6-3; clone_size: .; cdr3_aa: CASSYEGVSGYTF; cdr3_nt: TGTGCCAGCAGTTACGAAGGGGTGAGCGGCTACACCTTC
d_call: TRBD1; j_call: TRBJ2-1; v_call: TRBV19; clone_size: .; cdr3_aa: CASNSGGRSYNEQFF; cdr3_nt: TGTGCCAGTAATTCAGGGGGACGCTCCTACAATGAGCAGTTCTTC
d_call: .; j_call: TRBJ1-1; v_call: TRBV7-2; clone_size: .; cdr3_aa: CASSLVRGNTEAFF; cdr3_nt: TGTGCCAGCAGCTTAGTTCGGGGGAACACTGAAGCTTTCTTT
d_call: TRBD1; j_call: TRBJ1-2; v_call: TRBV6-5; clone_size: .; cdr3_aa: CASSQPGQGAKGYTF; cdr3_nt: TGTGCCAGCAGCCAGCCGGGACAGGGGGCGAAAGGCTACACCTTC
d_call: .; j_call: TRBJ2-5; v_call: TRBV4-2; clone_size: .; cdr3_aa: CASSQDGGGETQYF; cdr3_nt: TGTGCCAGCAGCCAAGACGGGGGTGGCGAGACCCAGTACTTC
d_call: TRBD2; j_call: TRBJ2-1; v_call: TRBV7-2; clone_size: once; cdr3_aa: CASSGPGTSSYNEQFF; cdr3_nt: TGTGCCAGCAGCGGACCCGGGACTAGCTCCTACAATGAGCAGTTCTTC
d_call: .; j_call: TRBJ1-5; v_call: TRBV11-2; clone_size: .; cdr3_aa: CASSLGGEGNQPQHF; cdr3_nt: TGTGCCAGCAGCTTAGGGGGGGAGGGCAATCAGCCCCAGCATTTT
d_call: .; j_call: TRBJ2-3; v_call: TRBV5-1; clone_size: .; cdr3_aa: CASSLGPRGTDTQYF; cdr3_nt: TGCGCCAGCAGCTTGGGCCCCAGGGGTACAGATACGCAGTATTTT
d_call: TRBD1; j_call: TRBJ1-5; v_call: TRBV28; clone_size: .; cdr3_aa: CASRDGQVGQPQHF; cdr3_nt: TGTGCCAGCAGGGATGGACAGGTGGGTCAGCCCCAGCATTTT
d_call: .; j_call: TRBJ2-1; v_call: TRBV12-3/TRBV12-4; clone_size: once; cdr3_aa: CASSLVDIGEQFF; cdr3_nt: TGTGCCAGCAGTTTAGTTGATATCGGTGAGCAGTTCTTC